This entry lists 9 T cell receptor beta chains sequenced from one sample in a study of shared clonotypes between healthy human individuals. This table comes from immunoSEQ multiplex PCR, and its TCRdb copy is limited to in-frame clones, with some not included. Of roughly 1,500,000 clones listed, approximately 98% were seen once; the top ten hold less than 0.55%. Sequenced sample: naive CD4+ T cells sorted from blood. As to subset: CD45RA+ positively selected. These receptor sequences come from a man aged 25-40 years in good health.

The rearrangement uses TRBV28 and TRBJ2-1; D is unresolved. Trimming left V 7 bases short and J 3 bases short, with 13 bases between. The germline gives CDR1 MDHEN, CDR2 SYDVKM. The CDR3 has 14 amino acids. The CDR3 sequence: CASKGSLSYNEQFF. The CDR3 DNA follows: TGTGCCAGCAAGGGCTCCCTCAGCTACAATGAGCAGTTCTTC. The full variable domain, completed using reference TRBV28 and TRBJ2-1, is DVKVTQSSRYLVKRTGEKVFLECVQDMDHENMFWYRQDPGLGLRLIYFSYDVKMKEKGDIPEGYSVSREKKERFSLILESASTNQTSMYLCASKGSLSYNEQFFGPGTRLTVL.

Concerning this clone itself: Other DNA sequences in the same sample also yield this CDR3. This sequence joins TRBV28 and TRBJ1-3; D remains ambiguous. The CDR3 runs 12 residues. Germline V lookup: CDR1 MDHEN, CDR2 SYDVKM. The V end lost 3 bases, the J end lost 1 base, and 1 base lay between the germline ends. CDR3 nucleotide sequence: TGTGCCAGCAGTTTTTCTGGAAACACCATATATTTT. This codes for CASSFSGNTIYF.

DNA of the CDR3: TGTGCCAGCTCACAGAATCCCATAGGGACAGCCTATAGCAATCAGCCCCAGCATTTT. It translates to CASSQNPIGTAYSNQPQHF. The gene calls are TRBV18 and TRBJ1-5; TRBD1 aligns across 7 bases. V dropped 4 bases and J dropped 0; count of bases not matched to a gene: 15. In germline, CDR1 is KGHSH, CDR2 LQKENI. CDR3 length equals 19 residues.

The chain links TRBV7-2 to TRBJ2-3; perhaps TRBD2 as D (6 bases). The germline CDR1 and CDR2 sequences are SGHTA and FQGNSA. Trimming cost V 7 bases and J 13 bases, with 9 bases left between them. The CDR3 contains 9 residues. The CDR3: CASKTGEYF. Here the CDR3 DNA reads TGTGCCAGCAAAACGGGAGAGTATTTT.

Note on this clone: The same CDR3 also results from other DNA sequences found in this sample. The gene calls are TRBV18 and TRBJ1-5, with D possibly being TRBD1 (5 bases). Looked up from germline, CDR1 is KGHSH and CDR2 is LQKENI. V lost 3 bases and J 4 bases, leaving 13 bases between the germline ends. This CDR3 spans 15 amino acids. CDR3 DNA: TGTGCCAGCTCACCCTCGGGGCTTGGGAATCAGCCCCAGCATTTT. It codes for CASSPSGLGNQPQHF.

The V gene is TRBV5-1, the J gene TRBJ2-1, with D unclear. The CDR3 covers 16 residues. From germline, CDR1 is SGHRS and CDR2 YFSETQ. Between the trimmed V and J ends, which lost 4 bases and 6 bases, there was a span of 20 bases. The CDR3 spells CASSVPQQATGNEQFF. In DNA form, the CDR3 reads TGCGCCAGCAGCGTCCCCCAACAAGCTACTGGCAATGAGCAGTTCTTC.

The chain couples TRBV5-1 to TRBJ2-2; TRBD2 matches 11 bases. CDR3 length: 17 residues. Germline V gene data show CDR1 as SGHRS and CDR2 as YFSETQ. V was pared by 0 bases and J by 4 bases, with 5 bases of the junction left unmatched. CDR3 nucleotide sequence: TGCGCCAGCAGCTTGGTTAGCGGGAGGGATATCACCGGGGAGCTGTTTTTT. Translating gives CASSLVSGRDITGELFF.

This clone is a singleton in its sample. This chain joins TRBV7-9 and TRBJ2-2; the D is unclear. CDR3 size: 14 residues. CDR1 SEHNR and CDR2 FQNEAQ come from the germline V gene (reference sequence). Trimming removed 4 bases from V and 6 bases from J, with 12 bases in between. In DNA, the CDR3 is TGTGCCAGCAGCTCGGGCTTTGGGGCCGGGGAGCTGTTTTTT. It translates to CASSSGFGAGELFF.

This clone has just one count. The chain combines TRBV4-1 with TRBJ1-3; perhaps TRBD1 as D (5 bases). Trimming cost V 3 bases and J 0 bases, with 12 bases left between them. The CDR3 contains 16 residues. The germline CDR1 and CDR2 sequences are MGHRA and YSYEKL. This CDR3 reads CASSHPGRSSGNTIYF. The CDR3 DNA sequence: TGCGCCAGCAGCCATCCGGGACGCAGCTCTGGAAACACCATATATTTT.